This T cell receptor (beta chain) is from a study of blood T cells in healthy people across ages. V lost 0 bases and J lost 8, with 7 bases in between. Germline V CDR1 and CDR2: DFQATT, SNEGSKA (reference sequence). The CDR3 contains 12 residues. The authors extracted at least 6 micrograms of total RNA per sample. A second PCR of about 6 to 11 cycles used a sample-barcoded 5' primer and a J-beta primer mix. Via MiXCR, TCRdb re-called the 5' RACE reads, giving one row per CDR3 protein. The sample yields about 780,000 distinct CDR3 sequences, about half seen once. This clonotype was found a few times. This rearrangement joins TRBV20-1 to TRBJ1-4; D is ambiguous. Sequenced: blood. The sequence was collected from an elderly man in good health. CDR3 loop: CSARDLEEKLFF. The CDR3 DNA reads as TGCAGTGCTAGAGATCTAGAGGAAAAACTGTTTTTT.